Included here is one T cell receptor (beta chain) sequence, with context. Its target is not known. Measured with immunoSEQ multiplex PCR; TCRdb has only the in-frame clones, and not every one. The data show about 190,000 clones, approximately 91% seen once. The CDR3 is 15 amino acids. V was clipped by 0 bases and J by 5 bases, with 14 bases between them. Germline V gene data show CDR1 as SGHAT and CDR2 as FQNNGV. These data are taken from a study of T cell responses to AZD1222 COVID-19 vaccine. Study-level points and caveats: Seropositive status at baseline applied to only five to seven AZD1222 recipients. With dominance at 160-218 and 743-854, vaccine-associated CD4 TCRs spanned spike.

The input for sequencing was peripheral blood, taken on day 0 of AZD1222 vaccination. This receptor was obtained from an adult in good health. V and J are TRBV11-2 and TRBJ2-7; D could derive from TRBD1 or TRBD2 (5 bases each). The CDR3 reads CASSLERGHPHEQYF. Here the CDR3 DNA reads TGTGCCAGCAGCTTAGAGAGGGGCCATCCCCACGAGCAGTACTTC.